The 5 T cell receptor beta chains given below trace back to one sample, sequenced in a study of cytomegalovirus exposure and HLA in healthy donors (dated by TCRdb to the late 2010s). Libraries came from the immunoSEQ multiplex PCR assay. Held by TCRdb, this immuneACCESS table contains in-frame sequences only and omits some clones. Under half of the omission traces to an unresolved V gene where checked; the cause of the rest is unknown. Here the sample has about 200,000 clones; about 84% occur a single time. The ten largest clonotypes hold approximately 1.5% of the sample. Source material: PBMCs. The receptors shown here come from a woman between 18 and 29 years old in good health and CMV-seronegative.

The CDR3: CASSLVDPPNNSPLHF. CDR3 coding DNA: TGTGCCAGCAGCTTAGTAGATCCCCCGAATAATTCACCCCTCCACTTT. The chain uses TRBV11-2 and TRBJ1-6, with D uncertain. This CDR3 is 16 amino acids long. The V gene's germline CDR1 is SGHAT and CDR2 FQNNGV. The V end lost 1 base, the J end lost 5 bases, and 12 bases lay between the germline ends.

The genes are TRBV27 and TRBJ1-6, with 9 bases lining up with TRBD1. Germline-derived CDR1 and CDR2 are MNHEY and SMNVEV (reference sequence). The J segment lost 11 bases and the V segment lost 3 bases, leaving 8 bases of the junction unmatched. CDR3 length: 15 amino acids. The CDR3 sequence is CASSFEGQGITPLHF. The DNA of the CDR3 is TGTGCCAGCAGTTTCGAGGGACAGGGTATTACACCCCTCCACTTT.

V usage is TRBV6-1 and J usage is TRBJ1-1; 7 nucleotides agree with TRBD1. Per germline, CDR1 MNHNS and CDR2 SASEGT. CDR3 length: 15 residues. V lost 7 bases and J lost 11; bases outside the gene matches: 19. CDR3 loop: CASNGLGGQASNAFF. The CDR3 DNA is TGTGCCAGCAACGGATTGGGCGGACAGGCTTCTAATGCTTTCTTT.

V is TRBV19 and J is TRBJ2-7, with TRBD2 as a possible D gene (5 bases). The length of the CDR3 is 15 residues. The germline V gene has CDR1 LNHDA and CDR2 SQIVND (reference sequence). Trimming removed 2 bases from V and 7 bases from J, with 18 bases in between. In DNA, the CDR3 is TGTGCCAGTAGTATATTCGGTCAGGCCTCGGGGGAGCAGTACTTC. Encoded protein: CASSIFGQASGEQYF.

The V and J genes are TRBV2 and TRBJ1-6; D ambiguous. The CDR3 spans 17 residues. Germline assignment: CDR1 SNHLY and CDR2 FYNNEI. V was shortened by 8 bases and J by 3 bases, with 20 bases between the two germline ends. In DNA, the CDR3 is TGTGCCAGCGAAAAGTTACGGTCACGCGACTATAATTCACCCCTCCACTTT. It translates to CASEKLRSRDYNSPLHF.